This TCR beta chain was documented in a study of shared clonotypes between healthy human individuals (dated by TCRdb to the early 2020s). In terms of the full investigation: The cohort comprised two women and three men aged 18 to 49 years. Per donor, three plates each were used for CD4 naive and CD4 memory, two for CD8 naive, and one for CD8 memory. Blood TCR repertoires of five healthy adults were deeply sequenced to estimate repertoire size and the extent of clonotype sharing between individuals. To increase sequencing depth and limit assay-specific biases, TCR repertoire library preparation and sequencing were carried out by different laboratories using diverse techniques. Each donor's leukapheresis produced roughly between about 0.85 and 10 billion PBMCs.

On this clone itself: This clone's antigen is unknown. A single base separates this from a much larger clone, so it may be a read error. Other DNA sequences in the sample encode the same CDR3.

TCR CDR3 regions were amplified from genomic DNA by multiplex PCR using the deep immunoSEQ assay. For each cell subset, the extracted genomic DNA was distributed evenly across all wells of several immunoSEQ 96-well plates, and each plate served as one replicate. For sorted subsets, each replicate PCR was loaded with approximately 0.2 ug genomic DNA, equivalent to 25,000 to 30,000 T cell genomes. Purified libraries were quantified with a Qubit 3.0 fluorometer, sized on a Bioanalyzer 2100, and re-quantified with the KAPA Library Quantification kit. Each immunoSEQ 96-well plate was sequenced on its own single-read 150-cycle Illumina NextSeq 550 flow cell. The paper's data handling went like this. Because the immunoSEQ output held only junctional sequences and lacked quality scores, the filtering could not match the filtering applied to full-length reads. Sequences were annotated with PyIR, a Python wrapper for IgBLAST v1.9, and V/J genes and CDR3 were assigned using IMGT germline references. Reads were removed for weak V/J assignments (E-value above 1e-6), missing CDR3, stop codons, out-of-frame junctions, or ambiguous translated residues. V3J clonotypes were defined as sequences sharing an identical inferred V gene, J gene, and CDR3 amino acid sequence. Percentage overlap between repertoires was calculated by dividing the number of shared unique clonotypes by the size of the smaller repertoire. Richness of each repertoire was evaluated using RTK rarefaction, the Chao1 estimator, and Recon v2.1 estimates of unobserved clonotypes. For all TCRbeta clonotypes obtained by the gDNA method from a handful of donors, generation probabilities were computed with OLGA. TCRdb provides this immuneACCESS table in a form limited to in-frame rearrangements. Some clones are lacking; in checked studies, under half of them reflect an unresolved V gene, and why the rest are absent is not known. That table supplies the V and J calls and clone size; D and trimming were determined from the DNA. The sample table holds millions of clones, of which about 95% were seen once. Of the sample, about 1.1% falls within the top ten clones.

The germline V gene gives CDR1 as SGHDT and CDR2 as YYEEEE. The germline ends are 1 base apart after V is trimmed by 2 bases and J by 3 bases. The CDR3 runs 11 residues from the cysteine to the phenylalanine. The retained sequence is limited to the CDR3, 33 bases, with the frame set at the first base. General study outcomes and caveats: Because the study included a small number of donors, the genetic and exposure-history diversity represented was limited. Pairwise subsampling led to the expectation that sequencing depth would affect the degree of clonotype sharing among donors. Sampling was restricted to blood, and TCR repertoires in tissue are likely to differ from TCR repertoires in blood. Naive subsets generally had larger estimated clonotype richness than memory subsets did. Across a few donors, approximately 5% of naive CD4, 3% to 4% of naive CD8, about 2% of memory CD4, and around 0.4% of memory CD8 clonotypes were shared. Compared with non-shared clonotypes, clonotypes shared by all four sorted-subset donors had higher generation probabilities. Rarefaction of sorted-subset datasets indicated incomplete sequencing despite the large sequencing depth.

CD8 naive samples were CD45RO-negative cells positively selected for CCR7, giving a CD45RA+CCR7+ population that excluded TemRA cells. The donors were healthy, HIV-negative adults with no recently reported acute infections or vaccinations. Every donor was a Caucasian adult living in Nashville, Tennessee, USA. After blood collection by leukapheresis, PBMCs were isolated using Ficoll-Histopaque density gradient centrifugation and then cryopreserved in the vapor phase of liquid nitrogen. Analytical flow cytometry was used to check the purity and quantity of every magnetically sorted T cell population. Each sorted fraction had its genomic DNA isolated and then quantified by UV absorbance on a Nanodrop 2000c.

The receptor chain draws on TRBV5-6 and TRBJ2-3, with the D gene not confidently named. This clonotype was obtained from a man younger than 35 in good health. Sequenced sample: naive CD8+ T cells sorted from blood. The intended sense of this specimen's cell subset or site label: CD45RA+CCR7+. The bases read TGTGCCAGCAGCTTTACAGATACGCAGTATTTT. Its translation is CASSFTDTQYF. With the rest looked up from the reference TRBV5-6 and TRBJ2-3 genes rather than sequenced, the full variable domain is DAGVTQSPTHLIKTRGQQVTLRCSPKSGHDTVSWYQQALGQGPQFIFQYYEEEERQRGNFPDRFSGHQFPNYSSELNVNALLLGDSALYLCASSFTDTQYFGPGTRLTVL.